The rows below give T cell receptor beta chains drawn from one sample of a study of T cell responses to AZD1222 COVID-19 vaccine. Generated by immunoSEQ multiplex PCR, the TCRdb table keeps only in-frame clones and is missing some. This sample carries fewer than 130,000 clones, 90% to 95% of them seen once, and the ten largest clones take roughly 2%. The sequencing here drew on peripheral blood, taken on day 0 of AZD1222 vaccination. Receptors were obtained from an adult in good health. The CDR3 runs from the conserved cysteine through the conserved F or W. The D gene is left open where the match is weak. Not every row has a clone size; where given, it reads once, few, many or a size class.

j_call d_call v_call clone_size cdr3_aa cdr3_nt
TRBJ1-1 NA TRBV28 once CARKPAHRNTEAFF TGTGCCAGAAAGCCGGCCCACCGGAACACTGAAGCTTTCTTT
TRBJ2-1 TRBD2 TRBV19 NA CASSSNGGRKFF TGTGCCAGTAGTAGTAACGGCGGGAGGAAATTCTTC
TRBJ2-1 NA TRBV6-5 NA CASRVGRHSYNEQFF TGTGCCAGCAGGGTGGGACGGCACTCCTACAATGAGCAGTTCTTC
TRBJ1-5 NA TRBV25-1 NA CASSDSGGSNQPQHF TGTGCCAGCAGTGATAGCGGGGGTAGCAATCAGCCCCAGCATTTT
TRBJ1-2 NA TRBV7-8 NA CASSPDVHYGYTF TGTGCCAGCAGCCCGGACGTCCACTATGGCTACACCTTC
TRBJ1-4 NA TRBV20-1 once CSASRADFNEKLFF TGCAGTGCTAGTCGGGCAGACTTTAATGAAAAACTGTTTTTT
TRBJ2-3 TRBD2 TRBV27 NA CASSLLLREGRADTQYF TGTGCCAGCAGTTTATTGTTGCGGGAGGGCCGGGCAGATACGCAGTATTTT
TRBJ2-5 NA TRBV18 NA CASSPQGRETQYF TGTGCCAGCTCACCACAGGGACGCGAGACCCAGTACTTC
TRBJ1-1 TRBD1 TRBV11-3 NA CASSSIQTGYTEAFF TGTGCCAGCAGCTCCATCCAGACAGGGTACACTGAAGCTTTCTTT
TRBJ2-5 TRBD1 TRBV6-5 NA CASSFTGAKETQYF TGTGCCAGCAGTTTTACAGGGGCAAAAGAGACCCAGTACTTC
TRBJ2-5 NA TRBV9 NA CASSVGRGPSVLRETQYF TGTGCCAGCAGCGTAGGCAGGGGTCCTAGTGTATTACGAGAGACCCAGTACTTC
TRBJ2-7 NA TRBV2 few CASSPPKYEQYF TGTGCCAGCAGTCCGCCCAAATACGAGCAGTACTTC
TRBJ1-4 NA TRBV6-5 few CASSYSNVGFGEKLFF TGTGCCAGCAGTTACTCGAACGTGGGATTCGGTGAAAAACTGTTTTTT
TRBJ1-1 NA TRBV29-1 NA CSVSGRANTEAFF TGCAGCGTCTCGGGCAGAGCGAACACTGAAGCTTTCTTT
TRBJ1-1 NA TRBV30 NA CASQGPGVWLTEAFF TGTGCCTCACAGGGACCCGGAGTTTGGCTCACTGAAGCTTTCTTT
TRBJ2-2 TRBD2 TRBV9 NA CASRREGGELFF TGTGCCAGCAGGAGGGAGGGCGGGGAGCTGTTTTTT
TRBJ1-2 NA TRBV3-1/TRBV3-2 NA CASAYTHVRDGPYGYTF TGTGCCAGCGCTTACACCCACGTGAGGGACGGTCCCTATGGCTACACCTTC
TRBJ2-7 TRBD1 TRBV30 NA CAWSRGRQGEQYF TGTGCCTGGAGCAGGGGGCGTCAGGGCGAGCAGTACTTC
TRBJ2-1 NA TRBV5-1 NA CASSSIRSGRNNEQFF TGCGCCAGCAGCTCTATTAGATCGGGTAGAAACAATGAGCAGTTCTTC
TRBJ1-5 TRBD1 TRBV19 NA CASRDDRVSLSNQPQHF TGTGCCAGTAGGGATGACAGGGTGAGTCTAAGCAATCAGCCCCAGCATTTT
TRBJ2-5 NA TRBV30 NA CAWATGGETQYF TGTGCCTGGGCGACAGGTGGGGAGACCCAGTACTTC
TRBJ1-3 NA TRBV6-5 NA CASSYSGGSGNTIYF TGTGCCAGCAGTTACTCAGGGGGATCTGGAAACACCATATATTTT
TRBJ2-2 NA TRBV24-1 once CATSDFITGELFF TGTGCCACCAGTGATTTCATCACCGGGGAGCTGTTTTTT
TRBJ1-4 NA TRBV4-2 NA CASSQSLGRENEKLFF TGTGCCAGCAGCCAAAGCTTGGGACGGGAGAATGAAAAACTGTTTTTT
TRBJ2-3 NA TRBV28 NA CASSLSPYPTDTQYF TGTGCCAGCAGTTTATCCCCCTATCCCACAGATACGCAGTATTTT
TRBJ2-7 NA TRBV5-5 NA CASTLVGTSYEQYF TGTGCCAGCACCCTTGTCGGGACCTCCTACGAGCAGTACTTC
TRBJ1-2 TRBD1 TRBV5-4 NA CASSSQGAGYGYTF TGTGCCAGCAGCTCCCAGGGGGCCGGGTATGGCTACACCTTC
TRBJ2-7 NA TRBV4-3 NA CASSQVPGYHEQYF TGCGCCAGCAGCCAAGTCCCAGGGTACCACGAGCAGTACTTC
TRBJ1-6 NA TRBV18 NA CASSRSQSTNSPLHF TGTGCCAGCTCACGGTCCCAGAGTACTAATTCACCCCTCCACTTT
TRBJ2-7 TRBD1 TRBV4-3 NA CASSQRPGQYEQYF TGCGCCAGCAGCCAAAGGCCGGGACAGTACGAGCAGTACTTC
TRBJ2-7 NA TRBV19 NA CASSMQQNYEQYF TGTGCCAGTAGTATGCAACAGAACTACGAGCAGTACTTC
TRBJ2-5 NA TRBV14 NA CASSQLRGETQYF TGTGCCAGCAGCCAACTGAGGGGGGAGACCCAGTACTTC
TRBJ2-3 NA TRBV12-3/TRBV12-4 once CASSFWSTDTQYF TGTGCCAGCAGTTTTTGGAGCACAGATACGCAGTATTTT
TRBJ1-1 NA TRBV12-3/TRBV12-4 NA CASSLARDTEAFF TGTGCCAGCAGTTTAGCCCGGGACACTGAAGCTTTCTTT
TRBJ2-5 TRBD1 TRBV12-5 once CASGSGQDQETQYF TGTGCTAGTGGTTCGGGACAGGACCAAGAGACCCAGTACTTC
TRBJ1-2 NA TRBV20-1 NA CSASRRGGGDYGYTF TGCAGTGCTAGTCGTCGAGGGGGGGGAGACTATGGCTACACCTTC
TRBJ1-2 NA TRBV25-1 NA CASSGGQIFGYTF TGTGCCAGCAGCGGGGGACAAATTTTTGGCTACACCTTC
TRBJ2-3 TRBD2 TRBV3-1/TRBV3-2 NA CASSFTSGTQYF TGTGCCAGCAGCTTTACTAGCGGGACGCAGTATTTT
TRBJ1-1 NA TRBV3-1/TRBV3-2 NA CASSSGAENTEAFF TGTGCCAGCAGTTCAGGGGCAGAGAACACTGAAGCTTTCTTT
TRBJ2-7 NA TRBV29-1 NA CSARGPGAYEQYF TGCAGCGCGCGGGGGCCCGGGGCCTACGAGCAGTACTTC
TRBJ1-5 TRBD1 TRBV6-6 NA CASSGQGPGQPQHF TGTGCCAGCAGCGGACAGGGGCCGGGTCAGCCCCAGCATTTT
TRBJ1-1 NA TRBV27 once CASSPGNTEAFF TGTGCCAGCAGCCCGGGGAACACTGAAGCTTTCTTT
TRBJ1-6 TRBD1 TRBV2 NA CASRRGGASGPLHF TGTGCCAGCAGAAGAGGGGGCGCGTCGGGCCCCCTCCACTTT
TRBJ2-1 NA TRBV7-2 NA CASSLAVGVAYNEQFF TGTGCCAGCAGCTTAGCCGTGGGAGTGGCTTACAATGAGCAGTTCTTC
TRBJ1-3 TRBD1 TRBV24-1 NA CATRTTGENTIYF TGTGCCACCAGGACGACAGGGGAAAACACCATATATTTT
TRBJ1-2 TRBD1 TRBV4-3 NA CASSQTPGQGAGYTF TGCGCCAGCAGCCAAACCCCGGGACAGGGAGCTGGCTACACCTTC
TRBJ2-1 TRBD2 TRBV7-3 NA CASSPLAGGQNEQFF TGTGCCAGCAGCCCCCTAGCGGGAGGGCAGAATGAGCAGTTCTTC
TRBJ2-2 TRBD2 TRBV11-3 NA CASSPRLAGDMNTGELFF TGTGCCAGCAGCCCAAGACTAGCGGGGGACATGAACACCGGGGAGCTGTTTTTT